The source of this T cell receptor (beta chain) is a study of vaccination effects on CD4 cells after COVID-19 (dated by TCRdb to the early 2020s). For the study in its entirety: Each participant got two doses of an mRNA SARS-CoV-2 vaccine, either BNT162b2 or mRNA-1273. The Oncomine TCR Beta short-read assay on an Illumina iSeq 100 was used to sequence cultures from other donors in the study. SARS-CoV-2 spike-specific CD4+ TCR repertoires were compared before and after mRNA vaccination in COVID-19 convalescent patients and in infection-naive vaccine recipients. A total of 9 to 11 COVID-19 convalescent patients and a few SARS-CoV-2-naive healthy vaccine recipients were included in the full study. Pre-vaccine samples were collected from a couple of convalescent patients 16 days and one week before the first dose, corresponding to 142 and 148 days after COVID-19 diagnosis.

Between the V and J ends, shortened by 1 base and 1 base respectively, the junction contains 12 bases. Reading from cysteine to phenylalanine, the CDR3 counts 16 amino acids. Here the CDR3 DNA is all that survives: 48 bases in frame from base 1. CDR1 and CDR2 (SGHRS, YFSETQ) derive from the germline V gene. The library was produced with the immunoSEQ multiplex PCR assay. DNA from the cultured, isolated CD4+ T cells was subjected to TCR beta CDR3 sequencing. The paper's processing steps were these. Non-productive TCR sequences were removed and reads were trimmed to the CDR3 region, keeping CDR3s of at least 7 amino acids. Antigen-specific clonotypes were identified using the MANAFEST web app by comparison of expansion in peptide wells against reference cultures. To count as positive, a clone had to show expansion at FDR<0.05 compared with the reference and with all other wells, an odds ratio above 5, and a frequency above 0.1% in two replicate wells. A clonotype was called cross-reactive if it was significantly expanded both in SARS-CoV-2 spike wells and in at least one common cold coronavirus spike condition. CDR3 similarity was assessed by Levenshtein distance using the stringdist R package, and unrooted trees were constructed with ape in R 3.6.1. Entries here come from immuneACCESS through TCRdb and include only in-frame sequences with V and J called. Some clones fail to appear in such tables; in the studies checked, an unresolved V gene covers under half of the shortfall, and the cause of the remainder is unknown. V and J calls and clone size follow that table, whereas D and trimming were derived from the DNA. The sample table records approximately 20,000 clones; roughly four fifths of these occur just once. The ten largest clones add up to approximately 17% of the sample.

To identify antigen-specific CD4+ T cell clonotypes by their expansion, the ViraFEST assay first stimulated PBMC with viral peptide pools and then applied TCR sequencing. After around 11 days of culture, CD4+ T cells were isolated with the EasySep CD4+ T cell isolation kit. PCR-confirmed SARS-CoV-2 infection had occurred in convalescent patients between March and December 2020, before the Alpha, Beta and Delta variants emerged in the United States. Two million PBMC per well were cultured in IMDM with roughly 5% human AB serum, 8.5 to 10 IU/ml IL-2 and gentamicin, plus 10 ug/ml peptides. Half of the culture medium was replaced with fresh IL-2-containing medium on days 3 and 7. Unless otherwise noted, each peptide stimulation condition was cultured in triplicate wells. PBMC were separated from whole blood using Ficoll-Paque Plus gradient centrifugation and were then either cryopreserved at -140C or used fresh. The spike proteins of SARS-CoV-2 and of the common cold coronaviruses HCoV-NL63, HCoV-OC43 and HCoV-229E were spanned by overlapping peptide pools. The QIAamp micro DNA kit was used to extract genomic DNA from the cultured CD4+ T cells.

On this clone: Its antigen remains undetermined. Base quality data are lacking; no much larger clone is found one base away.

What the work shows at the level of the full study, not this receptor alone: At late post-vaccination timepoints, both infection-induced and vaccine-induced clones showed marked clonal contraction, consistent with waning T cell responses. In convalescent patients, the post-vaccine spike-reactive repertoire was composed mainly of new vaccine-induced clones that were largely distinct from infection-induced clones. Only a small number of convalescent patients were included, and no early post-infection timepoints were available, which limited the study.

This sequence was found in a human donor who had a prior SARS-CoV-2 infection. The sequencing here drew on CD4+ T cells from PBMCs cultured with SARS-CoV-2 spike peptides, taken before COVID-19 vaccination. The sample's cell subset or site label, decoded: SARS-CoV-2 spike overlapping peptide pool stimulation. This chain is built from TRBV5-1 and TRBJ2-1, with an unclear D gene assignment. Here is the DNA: TGCGCCAGCAGCTTGCAGGTGGGTGGTTCCTACAATGAGCAGTTCTTC. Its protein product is CASSLQVGGSYNEQFF.